The next 16 T cell receptor beta chains were all read from a single sample in a study of PD-L1 blockade in urothelial cancer (dated by TCRdb to 2016 to 2017). Library creation used the immunoSEQ multiplex PCR assay. TCRdb's version of the immuneACCESS table is confined to in-frame rearrangements and falls short of the full clone set. An unresolved V gene accounts for under half of the shortfall where checked; the remainder is of unknown origin. The sample has more than 30,000 clones on record, 65% to 90% of them singletons. 30% of the sample goes to the ten largest clones. The specimen comprised PBMCs, sampled around atezolizumab (anti-PD-L1) treatment. The receptors derive from a man aged 60-69 years with urothelial cancer.

V usage is TRBV21-1 and J usage is TRBJ1-3. TRBV21-1 is flagged as a pseudogene. This CDR3 region has 16 residues. The CDR3 region has the DNA TGTGCCAGCAGCAAAGCTCGACCTAGTATGGAAAACACCATATATTTT. Amino acid sequence: CASSKARPSMENTIYF.

The rearrangement links TRBV5-5 to TRBJ2-3, with D possibly being TRBD1 (6 bases). The V gene's germline CDR1 is SGHKS and CDR2 YYEKEE (reference sequence). Trimming removed 0 bases at V and 0 bases at J, with 17 bases between. The CDR3 loop spans 18 amino acids. The CDR3 spells CASSLGTADISSTDTQYF. The CDR3 coding sequence is TGTGCCAGCAGCTTGGGGACAGCTGATATCTCTAGCACAGATACGCAGTATTTT.

V usage is TRBV15 and J usage is TRBJ2-4, with 8 nucleotides matching TRBD2. Germline loops: CDR1 LNHNV, CDR2 YYDKDF (reference sequence). The CDR3 has 15 amino acids. The V gene end was trimmed by 2 bases and the J gene end by 3 bases; junction bases not matched to a gene: 3. CDR3 in DNA: TGTGCCACCAGCAGACCGACTAGCGTCAAAAACATTCAGTACTTC. Translating it yields CATSRPTSVKNIQYF. Drawing the rest from reference TRBV15 and TRBJ2-4, the complete variable domain is DAMVIQNPRYQVTQFGKPVTLSCSQTLNHNVMYWYQQKSSQAPKLLFHYYDKDFNNEADTPDNFQSRRPNTSFCFLDIRSPGLGDTAMYLCATSRPTSVKNIQYFGAGTRLSVL.

This rearrangement joins TRBV9 to TRBJ1-1; D is unclear. The CDR3 totals 14 residues. Germline V CDR1 and CDR2: SGDLS, YYNGEE. The V end was cut by 2 bases, the J end by 1 base, with 9 bases between. CDR3: CASSVKAGNTEAFF. The CDR3 region has the DNA TGTGCCAGCAGCGTTAAGGCAGGGAACACTGAAGCTTTCTTT.

This clone was recorded once. The chain has TRBV12-5 and TRBJ2-5, with a weak D call TRBD1 (6 bases). Looked up from germline, CDR1 is LGHNT and CDR2 is FRNRAP. V lost 0 bases, J lost 5 bases, and 13 bases lay in between. The CDR3 is made up of 15 amino acids. This CDR3 reads CASGLVGGSGETQYF. The CDR3 DNA is TGTGCTAGTGGTTTGGTAGGGGGATCAGGGGAGACCCAGTACTTC.

The chain couples TRBV5-4 to TRBJ2-7; D remains unclear. Germline V lookup: CDR1 SGHNT, CDR2 YYREEE (reference sequence). Between the trimmed V and J ends, which lost 4 bases and 2 bases, there was a span of 13 bases. The CDR3 is 14 residues long. CDR3 bases: TGTGCCAGCAGCGTGCTTACAAATACCTACGAGCAGTACTTC. It codes for CASSVLTNTYEQYF.

The chain combines TRBV5-1 with TRBJ2-7; no clear D. The CDR3 has 14 residues. V shed 2 bases and J shed 3 bases, with 12 bases lying between them. Germline V lookup: CDR1 SGHRS, CDR2 YFSETQ. For the CDR3, the DNA is TGCGCCAGCAGCTTTCGCGGTGATAACTACGAGCAGTACTTC. Protein: CASSFRGDNYEQYF.

The chain recombines TRBV7-3 with TRBJ2-7, with 10 positions matching TRBD1. The germline V gene encodes CDR1 SGHTA and CDR2 FQGTGA. The CDR3 sequence is 14 residues long. V lost 5 bases to trimming and J lost 6 bases; unmatched junction nucleotides: 7. Here the CDR3 DNA reads TGTGCCAGCAGCCCTGGGACAGGGGCAGCCGAGCAGTACTTC. Translated: CASSPGTGAAEQYF.

This sequence joins TRBV2 and TRBJ2-2; 8 nucleotides align to TRBD2. The germline V gene encodes CDR1 SNHLY and CDR2 FYNNEI. The V and J ends lost 7 bases and 6 bases, in that order; junction bases with no gene match: 7. The CDR3 totals 14 residues. The CDR3 reads CASKGGGISGELFF. The CDR3, as DNA: TGTGCCAGCAAAGGCGGGGGGATCTCCGGGGAGCTGTTTTTT.

This rearrangement joins TRBV5-6 to TRBJ1-1, with D unresolved. Germline values: CDR1 SGHDT, CDR2 YYEEEE. Trimming cost V 0 bases and J 2 bases, with 11 bases left between them. This CDR3 has 15 residues. The DNA for the CDR3 is TGTGCCAGCAGCTTGGTTGGGCAGACCAACACTGAAGCTTTCTTT. This encodes CASSLVGQTNTEAFF.

CDR3 in amino acids: CASRQGPATNEKLFF. The CDR3 DNA sequence: TGCGCCAGCAGACAGGGCCCTGCAACTAATGAAAAACTGTTTTTT. The rearrangement links TRBV10-1 to TRBJ1-4; D possibly corresponds to TRBD1 (6 bases). The CDR3 has 15 amino acids. CDR1 is WNHNN, CDR2 SYGVQD, per germline (reference sequence). Trimming stripped 6 bases from V and 0 bases from J, with 11 bases between.

This chain uses TRBV7-2 with TRBJ2-1; 8 nucleotides agree with TRBD2. This CDR3 is built from 15 residues. V lost 5 bases to trimming and J lost 11 bases; unmatched junction nucleotides: 14. The germline V gene encodes CDR1 SGHTA and CDR2 FQGNSA. The CDR3 protein is CASSINSVSGMQQFF. DNA of the CDR3: TGTGCCAGCAGCATTAATAGCGTTAGCGGGATGCAGCAGTTCTTC.

This chain joins TRBV2 and TRBJ1-3; TRBD1 might be the D (6 bases). The germline V gene has CDR1 SNHLY and CDR2 FYNNEI. V lost 6 bases to trimming and J lost 3 bases, with 12 bases between them. The CDR3 covers 14 residues. CDR3 protein: CASRLQGGGNTIYF. CDR3 coding DNA: TGTGCCAGCAGGCTACAGGGTGGTGGAAACACCATATATTTT. Drawing the rest from reference TRBV2 and TRBJ1-3, the complete variable domain is EPEVTQTPSHQVTQMGQEVILRCVPISNHLYFYWYRQILGQKVEFLVSFYNNEISEKSEIFDDQFSVERPDGSNFTLKIRSTKLEDSAMYFCASRLQGGGNTIYFGEGSWLTVV.

The chain combines TRBV9 with TRBJ2-7; TRBD2 matches 8 bases. Germline CDR1 and CDR2: SGDLS and YYNGEE. The CDR3 covers 15 residues. V lost 1 base to trimming and J lost 7 bases; unmatched junction nucleotides: 10. The CDR3 bases are TGTGCCAGCAGCGTATCGGGTAGCGGGATAGGAGAGCAGTACTTC. This sequence encodes CASSVSGSGIGEQYF.

This clone was picked up a small number of times. This chain joins TRBV30 and TRBJ1-2; D is possibly TRBD1 (6 bases). The CDR3 covers 16 residues. V shed 0 bases and J shed 8 bases, with 22 bases lying between them. Germline V CDR1 and CDR2: GTSNPN, SVGIG (reference sequence). For the CDR3, the DNA is TGTGCCTGGAGTGTACAAGGTTCGCGGGGGGCCGGGGGCTACACCTTC. Translating gives CAWSVQGSRGAGGYTF.

V and J are TRBV5-4 and TRBJ2-7, with 7 bases identical to TRBD1. Germline loops: CDR1 SGHNT, CDR2 YYREEE (reference sequence). The CDR3 is 15 amino acids. V gave up 5 bases and J gave up 2 bases; unmatched junction bases: 10. The CDR3 sequence: CASRGKGQKAYEQYF. The CDR3 nucleotides read TGTGCCAGCAGAGGTAAGGGACAGAAAGCCTACGAGCAGTACTTC.